This T cell receptor (beta chain) was captured in a study of post-analysis software for immune sequencing data. The overall study: Patients had relapsing-remitting, secondary progressive or progressive-relapsing multiple sclerosis; some lacked subtype. Regarding the study as a whole: Compared with controls, patients showed significantly lower normalized Chao1 diversity. Same-batch samples co-clustered strongly by F measure. There were five TRBV segments more frequent in patients than controls, and TRBV5-6, TRBV5-1 and TRBV20-1 were among them.

Unique molecular identifiers featured in each of the TCR beta cDNA libraries. From about 0.98 to 11 million T cells, 400,000 to 600,000 cDNA molecules were obtained. TCRdb processed the PCR reads anew with MiXCR; each CDR3 protein has one entry. The sample has roughly 540,000 distinct CDR3 sequences; about a third are singletons. CDR1 is DFQATT, CDR2 SNEGSKA, per germline (reference sequence). The CDR3 is made up of 17 amino acids. The J segment lost 4 bases and the V segment lost 6 bases, leaving 17 bases of the junction unmatched. A few counts support this clonotype. The antigen remains undetermined.

This chain joins TRBV20-1 and TRBJ2-7; 11 nucleotides align to TRBD2. This clonotype originated in a girl aged 2 to 17 with multiple sclerosis. The sample was blood. CDR3 in amino acids: CSAPLIAGGVFPYEQYF. In nucleotides, the CDR3 is TGCAGTGCCCCGCTCATAGCGGGGGGGGTTTTCCCATACGAGCAGTACTTC.